These 4 T cell receptor beta chains share one sample of origin, sequenced in a study of CD8+ T cells in alopecia areata. RNA extraction and reverse transcription yielded cDNA as sequencing template. Sequenced by immunoSEQ multiplex PCR; TCRdb stores in-frame clones only, minus some. This table has more than 150,000 clones, about three fifths appearing once. Regarding treatment: oral pan-JAK inhibitor, 5-10 mg twice daily. This sample comprised CD4+ T cells sorted from blood, obtained at week 4, from a patient treated with tofacitinib. Source of these receptors: a human donor with alopecia areata.

J is TRBJ2-2 and V is TRBV25-1; no definite D call. The CDR3 covers 11 residues. V gave up 6 bases and J gave up 9 bases, with 8 bases separating them. Looked up from germline, CDR1 is MGHDK and CDR2 is SYGVNS. CDR3 amino acids: CASSPRWELFF. In DNA form, the CDR3 reads TGTGCCAGCAGCCCTCGATGGGAGCTGTTTTTT.

This clone was counted only a few times. This chain links TRBV23-1 with TRBJ2-1; D perhaps matches TRBD1 (6 bases). TRBV23-1 is marked as an open reading frame, function uncertain. Trimming shortened V by 2 bases and J by 8 bases, and 28 bases separated the two germline ends. The CDR3 has 19 amino acids. The CDR3 coding sequence is TGCGCCAGCAGTCAAAGGGAGTGTCGGTTAGGGGGTTGGCAATATGAGCAGTTCTTC. It encodes CASSQRECRLGGWQYEQFF.

This chain uses TRBV29-1 with TRBJ1-3; D unclear. Germline values: CDR1 SQVTM, CDR2 ANQGSEA. This CDR3 region has 12 residues. V was pared by 4 bases and J by 5 bases, with 9 bases between. The CDR3 spells CSVVENRNTIYF. DNA for the CDR3: TGCAGCGTTGTTGAGAACCGAAACACCATATATTTT.

The V and J genes are TRBV29-1 and TRBJ1-1; the D gene is possibly TRBD1 (6 bases). This CDR3 is built from 14 residues. V was cut by 8 bases and J by 4 bases, with 20 bases left in between. The germline V gene has CDR1 SQVTM and CDR2 ANQGSEA. CDR3 region: CSPSSVGHSTEAFF. CDR3 nucleotides: TGCAGCCCATCTAGTGTGGGACACTCCACTGAAGCTTTCTTT. Combining the CDR3 with reference TRBV29-1 and TRBJ1-1 gives the whole variable domain SAVISQKPSRDICQRGTSLTIQCQVDSQVTMMFWYRQQPGQSLTLIATANQGSEATYESGFVIDKFPISRPNLTFSTLTVSNMSPEDSSIYLCSPSSVGHSTEAFFGQGTRLTVV.